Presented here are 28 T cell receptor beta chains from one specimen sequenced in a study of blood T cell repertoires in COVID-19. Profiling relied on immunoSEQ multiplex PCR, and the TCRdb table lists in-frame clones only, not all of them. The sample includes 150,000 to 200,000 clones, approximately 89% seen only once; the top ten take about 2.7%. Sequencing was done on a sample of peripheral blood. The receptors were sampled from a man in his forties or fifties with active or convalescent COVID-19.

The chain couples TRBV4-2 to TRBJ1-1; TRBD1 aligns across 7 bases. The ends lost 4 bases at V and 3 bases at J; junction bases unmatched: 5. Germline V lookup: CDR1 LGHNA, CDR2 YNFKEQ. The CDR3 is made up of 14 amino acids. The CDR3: CASSRDSLYTEAFF. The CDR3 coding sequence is TGTGCCAGCAGCCGGGACAGCCTTTACACTGAAGCTTTCTTT.

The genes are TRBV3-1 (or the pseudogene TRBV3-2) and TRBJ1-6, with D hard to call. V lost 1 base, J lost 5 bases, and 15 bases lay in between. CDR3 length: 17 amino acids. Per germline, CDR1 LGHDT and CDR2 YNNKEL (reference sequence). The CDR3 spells CASSQGAIGENNSPLHF. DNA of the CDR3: TGTGCCAGCAGCCAAGGGGCAATCGGGGAGAATAATTCACCCCTCCACTTT.

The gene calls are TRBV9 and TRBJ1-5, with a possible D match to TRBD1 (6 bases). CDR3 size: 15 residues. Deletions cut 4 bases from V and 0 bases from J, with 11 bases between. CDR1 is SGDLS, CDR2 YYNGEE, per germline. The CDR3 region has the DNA TGTGCCAGCAGCCCCCAGGGGAATAGCAATCAGCCCCAGCATTTT. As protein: CASSPQGNSNQPQHF. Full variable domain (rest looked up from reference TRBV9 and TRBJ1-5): DSGVTQTPKHLITATGQRVTLRCSPRSGDLSVYWYQQSLDQGLQFLIQYYNGEERAKGNILERFSAQQFPDLHSELNLSSLELGDSALYFCASSPQGNSNQPQHFGDGTRLSIL.

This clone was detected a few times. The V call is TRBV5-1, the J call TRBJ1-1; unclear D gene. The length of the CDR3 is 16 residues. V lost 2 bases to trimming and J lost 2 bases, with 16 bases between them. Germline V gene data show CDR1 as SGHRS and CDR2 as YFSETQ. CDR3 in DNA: TGCGCCAGCAGCTTCCAGGACGGAGGCCCTAACACTGAAGCTTTCTTT. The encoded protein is CASSFQDGGPNTEAFF.

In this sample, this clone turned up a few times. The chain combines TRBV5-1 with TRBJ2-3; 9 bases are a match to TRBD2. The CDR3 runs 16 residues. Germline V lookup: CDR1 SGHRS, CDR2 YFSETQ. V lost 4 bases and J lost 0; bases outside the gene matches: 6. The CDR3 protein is CASSIPSGASTDTQYF. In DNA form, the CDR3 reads TGCGCCAGCAGCATTCCTAGCGGGGCGAGCACAGATACGCAGTATTTT.

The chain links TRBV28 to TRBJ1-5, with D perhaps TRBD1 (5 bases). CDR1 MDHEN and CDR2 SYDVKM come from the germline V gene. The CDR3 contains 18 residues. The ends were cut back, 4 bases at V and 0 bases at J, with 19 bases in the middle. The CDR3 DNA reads TGTGCCAGCAGTTCCTACCTCCGGGACTTCTATAGCAATCAGCCCCAGCATTTT. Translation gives CASSSYLRDFYSNQPQHF.

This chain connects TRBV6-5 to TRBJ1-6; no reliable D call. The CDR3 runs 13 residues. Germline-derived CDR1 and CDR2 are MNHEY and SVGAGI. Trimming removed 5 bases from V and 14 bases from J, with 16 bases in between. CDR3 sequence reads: CASSPGLLRALHF. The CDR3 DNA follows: TGTGCCAGCAGTCCCGGCCTTCTACGGGCCCTCCACTTT.

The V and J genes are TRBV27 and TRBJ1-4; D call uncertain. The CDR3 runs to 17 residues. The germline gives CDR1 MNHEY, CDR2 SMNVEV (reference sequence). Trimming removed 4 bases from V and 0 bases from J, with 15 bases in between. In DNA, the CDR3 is TGTGCCAGCAGTTCCGAAACTGGTTTTGCAACTAATGAAAAACTGTTTTTT. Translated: CASSSETGFATNEKLFF.

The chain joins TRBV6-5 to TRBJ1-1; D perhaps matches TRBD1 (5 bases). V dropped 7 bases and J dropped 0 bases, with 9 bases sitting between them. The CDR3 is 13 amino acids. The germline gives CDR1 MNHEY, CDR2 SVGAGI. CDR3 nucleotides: TGTGCCAGCAACGGGGGAATGAACACTGAAGCTTTCTTT. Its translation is CASNGGMNTEAFF.

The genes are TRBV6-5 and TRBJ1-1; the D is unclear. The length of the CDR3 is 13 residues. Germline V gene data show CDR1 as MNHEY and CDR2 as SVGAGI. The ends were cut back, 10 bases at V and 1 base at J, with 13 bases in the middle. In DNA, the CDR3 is TGTGCCACTTTCTCCGTAGAGAACACTGAAGCTTTCTTT. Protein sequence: CATFSVENTEAFF.

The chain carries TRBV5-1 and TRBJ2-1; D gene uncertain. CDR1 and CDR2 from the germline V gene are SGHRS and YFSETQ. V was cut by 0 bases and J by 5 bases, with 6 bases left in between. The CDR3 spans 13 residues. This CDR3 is CASSLAQHNEQFF. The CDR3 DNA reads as TGCGCCAGCAGCTTGGCACAGCACAATGAGCAGTTCTTC.

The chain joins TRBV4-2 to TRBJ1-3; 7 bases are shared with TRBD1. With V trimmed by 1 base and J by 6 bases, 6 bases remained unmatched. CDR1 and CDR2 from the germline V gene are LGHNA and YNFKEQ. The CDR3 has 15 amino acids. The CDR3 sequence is CASSQARTGENTIYF. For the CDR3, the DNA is TGTGCCAGCAGCCAAGCGAGGACAGGCGAAAACACCATATATTTT.

The CDR3 loop reads CASSLLDSPLHF. As DNA, the CDR3 is TGTGCCAGCTCACTCTTAGATTCACCCCTCCACTTT. The chain couples TRBV18 to TRBJ1-6; D ambiguous. This CDR3 region has 12 residues. Deletions cut 4 bases from V and 8 bases from J, with 6 bases between. Germline V gene sequence: CDR1 KGHSH, CDR2 LQKENI.

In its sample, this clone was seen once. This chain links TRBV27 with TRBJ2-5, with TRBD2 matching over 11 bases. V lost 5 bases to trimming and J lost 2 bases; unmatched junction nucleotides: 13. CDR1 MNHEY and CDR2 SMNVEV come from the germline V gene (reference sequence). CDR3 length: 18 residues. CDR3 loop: CASSHRLAGGPGQETQYF. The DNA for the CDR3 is TGTGCCAGCAGTCACCGGTTAGCGGGGGGGCCGGGGCAAGAGACCCAGTACTTC.

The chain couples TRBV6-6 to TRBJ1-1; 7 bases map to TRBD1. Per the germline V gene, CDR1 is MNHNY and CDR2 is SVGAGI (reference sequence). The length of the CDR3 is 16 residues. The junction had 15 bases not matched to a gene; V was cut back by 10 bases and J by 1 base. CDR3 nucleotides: TGTGCCACATACAGGGGTCCTTTAGGTGGGAACACTGAAGCTTTCTTT. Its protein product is CATYRGPLGGNTEAFF.

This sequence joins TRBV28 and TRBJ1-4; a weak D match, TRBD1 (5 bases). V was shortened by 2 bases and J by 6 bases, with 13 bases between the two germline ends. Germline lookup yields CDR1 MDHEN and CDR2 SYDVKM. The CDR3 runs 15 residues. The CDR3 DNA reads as TGTGCCAGCAGTTTACCTTCAGGGTACGATGAAAAACTGTTTTTT. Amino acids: CASSLPSGYDEKLFF.

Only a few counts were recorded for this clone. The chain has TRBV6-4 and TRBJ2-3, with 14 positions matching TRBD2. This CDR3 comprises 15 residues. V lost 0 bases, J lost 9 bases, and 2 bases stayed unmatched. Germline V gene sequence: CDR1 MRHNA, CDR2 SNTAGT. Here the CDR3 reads CASSDSTSGGATQYF. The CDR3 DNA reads TGTGCCAGCAGTGACTCGACTAGCGGGGGGGCCACGCAGTATTTT.

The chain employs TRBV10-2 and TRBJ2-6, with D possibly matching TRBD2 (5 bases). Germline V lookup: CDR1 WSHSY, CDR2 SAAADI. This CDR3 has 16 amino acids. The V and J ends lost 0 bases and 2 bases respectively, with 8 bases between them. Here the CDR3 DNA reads TGCGCCAGCAGTGAGTCTTCCGGGGCTGGGGCCAACGTCCTGACTTTC. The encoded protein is CASSESSGAGANVLTF.

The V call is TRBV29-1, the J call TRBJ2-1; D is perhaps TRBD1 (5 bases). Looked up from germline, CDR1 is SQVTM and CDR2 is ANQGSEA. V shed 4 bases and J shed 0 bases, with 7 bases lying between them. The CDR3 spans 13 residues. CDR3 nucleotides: TGCAGCGTTGCAGGGCGCTCCTACAATGAGCAGTTCTTC. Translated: CSVAGRSYNEQFF.

This CDR3 is CASSSGRGAYEQYF. The CDR3 region has the DNA TGTGCCAGCAGCTCGGGACGGGGGGCCTACGAGCAGTACTTC. The rearrangement joins TRBV6-6 to TRBJ2-7; 7 bases are a match to TRBD2. V lost 6 bases, J lost 2 bases, and 7 bases stayed unmatched. There are 14 residues in the CDR3. Germline CDR1 MNHNY, CDR2 SVGAGI (reference sequence).

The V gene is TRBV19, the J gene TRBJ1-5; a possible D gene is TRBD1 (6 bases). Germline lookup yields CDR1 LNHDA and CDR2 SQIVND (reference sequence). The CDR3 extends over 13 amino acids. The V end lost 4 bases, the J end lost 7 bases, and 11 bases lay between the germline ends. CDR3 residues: CASSKDSRQPQHF. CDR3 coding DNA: TGTGCCAGTAGTAAGGACAGCAGACAGCCCCAGCATTTT.

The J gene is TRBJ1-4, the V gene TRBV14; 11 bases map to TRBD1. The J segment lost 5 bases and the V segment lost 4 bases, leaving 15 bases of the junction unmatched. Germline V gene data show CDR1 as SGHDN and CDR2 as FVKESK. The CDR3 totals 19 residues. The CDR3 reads CASSLRTGGWNPPNEKLFF. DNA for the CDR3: TGTGCCAGCAGCCTACGGACAGGGGGCTGGAACCCTCCGAATGAAAAACTGTTTTTT.

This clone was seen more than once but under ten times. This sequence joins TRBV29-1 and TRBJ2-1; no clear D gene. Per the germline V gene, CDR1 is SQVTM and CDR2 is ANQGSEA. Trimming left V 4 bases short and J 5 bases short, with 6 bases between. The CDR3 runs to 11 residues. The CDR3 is CSVVSHNEQFF. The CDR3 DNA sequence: TGCAGCGTTGTATCTCACAATGAGCAGTTCTTC.

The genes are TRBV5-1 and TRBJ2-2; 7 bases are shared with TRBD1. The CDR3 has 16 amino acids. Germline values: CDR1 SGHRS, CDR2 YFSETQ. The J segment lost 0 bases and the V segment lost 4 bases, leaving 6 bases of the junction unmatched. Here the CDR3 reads CASSGTGTANTGELFF. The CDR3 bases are TGCGCCAGCAGCGGGACCGGGACAGCGAACACCGGGGAGCTGTTTTTT.

CDR3 region: CASSQEHPGVNQPQHF. The CDR3 nucleotides are TGCGCCAGCAGCCAAGAGCACCCAGGGGTCAATCAGCCCCAGCATTTT. This sequence joins TRBV4-1 and TRBJ1-5, with a possible D match to TRBD1 (6 bases). The CDR3 spans 16 residues. Trimming cost V 0 bases and J 3 bases, with 12 bases left between them. Germline CDR1 reads MGHRA; CDR2 reads YSYEKL.

CDR3 residues: CASSHWRNSYEQYF. CDR3 in DNA: TGTGCCAGCAGCCACTGGCGGAACTCCTACGAGCAGTACTTC. The rearrangement joins TRBV4-2 to TRBJ2-7, with D unclear. The CDR3 is made up of 14 amino acids. The V end was cut by 3 bases, the J end by 0 bases, with 9 bases between. The germline gives CDR1 LGHNA, CDR2 YNFKEQ.

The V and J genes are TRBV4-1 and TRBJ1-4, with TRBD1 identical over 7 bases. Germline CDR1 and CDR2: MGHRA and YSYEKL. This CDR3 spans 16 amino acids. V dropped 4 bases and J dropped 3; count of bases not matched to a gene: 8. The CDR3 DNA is TGCGCCAGCAGCCGAACGAGGACAGGAGCTAATGAAAAACTGTTTTTT. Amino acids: CASSRTRTGANEKLFF.

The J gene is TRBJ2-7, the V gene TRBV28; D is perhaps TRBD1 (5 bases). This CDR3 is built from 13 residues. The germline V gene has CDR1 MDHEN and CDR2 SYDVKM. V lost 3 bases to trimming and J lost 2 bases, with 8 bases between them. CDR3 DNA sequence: TGTGCCAGCAGTTTCCTCAGGGCCTACGAGCAGTACTTC. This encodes CASSFLRAYEQYF.